This TCR beta chain was identified during a study of technical replicates of blood from a few donors. The repertoire was sequenced with immunoSEQ multiplex PCR; TCRdb's copy has only in-frame clones and lacks some. The profile shows around 50,000 clones, 90% to 95% of them singletons. The CDR3 loop spans 15 amino acids. V shed 0 bases and J 6 bases; nucleotides not matched to a gene: 3. Germline V gene data show CDR1 as SGHRS and CDR2 as YFSETQ. Source material: PBMCs. The chain combines TRBV5-1 with TRBJ1-3; 10 bases are a match to TRBD1. The TCR sequence derives from a human donor in good health. Some clones in this sample may be carry-over from other donors' samples. The CDR3 here is CASSLAGTGANTIYF. DNA of the CDR3: TGCGCCAGCAGCTTGGCTGGGACAGGGGCAAACACCATATATTTT.